A selection of T cell receptor beta chains follows, all from one sample in a study of CD8 T cells in Susac syndrome. MiXCR, applied by TCRdb to the immunoSEQ multiplex PCR reads, yields one record per CDR3 protein. The sample carries about 130,000 distinct CDR3 sequences, about 95% recorded once. Sequencing was done on a sample of CD4+ T cells from PBMCs. The receptors derive from a human donor in good health. CDR3s include the opening cysteine and the closing phenylalanine or tryptophan. The order of the fields is J gene, D gene, V gene, clone size, CDR3 DNA, CDR3 protein. The D gene is left open where the match is weak. Only part of the rows carry a size: once, few, many, or a class if the clone is expanded.

j_call: TRBJ2-3
d_call: NA
v_call: TRBV5-1
clone_size: NA
cdr3_nt: TGCGCCAGCAGCTTGTCAGGACTTTCCGTCACAGATACGCAGTATTTT
cdr3_aa: CASSLSGLSVTDTQYF

j_call: TRBJ2-1
d_call: NA
v_call: TRBV7-9
clone_size: NA
cdr3_nt: TGTGCCAGCAGCCGGCTTGGGGGAGGAACCTACAATGAGCAGTTCTTC
cdr3_aa: CASSRLGGGTYNEQFF

j_call: TRBJ2-5
d_call: TRBD2
v_call: TRBV2
clone_size: NA
cdr3_nt: TGTGCCAGCAGTCCCTCGGGAGGGGAGACCCAGTACTTC
cdr3_aa: CASSPSGGETQYF

j_call: TRBJ1-1
d_call: NA
v_call: TRBV6-2/TRBV6-3
clone_size: once
cdr3_nt: TGTGCCAGCAGCCGGTACTACAGTGAGAACACTGAAGCTTTCTTT
cdr3_aa: CASSRYYSENTEAFF

j_call: TRBJ2-7
d_call: TRBD2
v_call: TRBV25-1
clone_size: few
cdr3_nt: TGTGCCAGCAGACATCTTGCGGGGGGTTGCTCCTACGAGCAGTACTTC
cdr3_aa: CASRHLAGGCSYEQYF

j_call: TRBJ2-3
d_call: NA
v_call: TRBV27
clone_size: NA
cdr3_nt: TGTGCCAGCAGTTTCAACTCAGCAGATACGCAGTATTTT
cdr3_aa: CASSFNSADTQYF

j_call: TRBJ1-5
d_call: NA
v_call: TRBV30
clone_size: NA
cdr3_nt: TGTGCCTGGAGGGACATGGCCTCCGGTCAGCCCCAGCATTTT
cdr3_aa: CAWRDMASGQPQHF

j_call: TRBJ2-4
d_call: NA
v_call: TRBV7-2
clone_size: NA
cdr3_nt: TGTGCCAGCAGCTTAGCCCGACTCGACGGAAGCAAAAACATTCAGTACTTC
cdr3_aa: CASSLARLDGSKNIQYF

j_call: TRBJ1-3
d_call: NA
v_call: TRBV29-1
clone_size: NA
cdr3_nt: TGCAGCGCCCGACACTTCTCTGGAAACACCATATATTTT
cdr3_aa: CSARHFSGNTIYF

j_call: TRBJ2-7
d_call: TRBD2
v_call: TRBV6-5
clone_size: NA
cdr3_nt: TGTGCCAGCAGGAGGCGGGAGGGAGTATACGAGCAGTACTTC
cdr3_aa: CASRRREGVYEQYF

j_call: TRBJ2-5
d_call: TRBD1
v_call: TRBV12-3/TRBV12-4
clone_size: NA
cdr3_nt: TGTGCCAGCAGTTGGGGACAGGGAGGGGGAGAGACCCAGTACTTC
cdr3_aa: CASSWGQGGGETQYF

j_call: TRBJ1-5
d_call: NA
v_call: TRBV18
clone_size: NA
cdr3_nt: TGTGCCAGCTCAGATACCAACTCGGGGCCCCAGCATTTT
cdr3_aa: CASSDTNSGPQHF

j_call: TRBJ1-5
d_call: NA
v_call: TRBV14
clone_size: NA
cdr3_nt: TGTGCCAGCAGCTTAAGACGGAGGGGAGTTTTGCCCCAGCATTTT
cdr3_aa: CASSLRRRGVLPQHF

j_call: TRBJ2-3
d_call: TRBD2
v_call: TRBV2
clone_size: NA
cdr3_nt: TGTGCCAGCAGGGCGGAGGGACTAGCGGGAGATCAAGATACGCAGTATTTT
cdr3_aa: CASRAEGLAGDQDTQYF

j_call: TRBJ2-4
d_call: NA
v_call: TRBV15
clone_size: NA
cdr3_nt: TGTGCCACCAGCAAAGTCGGGTCAAGAAACATTCAGTACTTC
cdr3_aa: CATSKVGSRNIQYF

j_call: TRBJ1-1
d_call: NA
v_call: TRBV29-1
clone_size: NA
cdr3_nt: TGCAGCGTTGCCAAGGGTCGGGACACTGAAGCTTTCTTT
cdr3_aa: CSVAKGRDTEAFF

j_call: TRBJ2-6
d_call: NA
v_call: TRBV12-3/TRBV12-4
clone_size: NA
cdr3_nt: TGTGCCAGCAGCTTACAACTCTCTGGGGCCAACGTCCTGACTTTC
cdr3_aa: CASSLQLSGANVLTF

j_call: TRBJ2-7
d_call: NA
v_call: TRBV6-5
clone_size: NA
cdr3_nt: TGTGCCAGCCGGGAGTACGGTCGCGAGCAGTACTTC
cdr3_aa: CASREYGREQYF

j_call: TRBJ2-3
d_call: NA
v_call: TRBV28
clone_size: NA
cdr3_nt: TGTGCCAGCAGTTTTATAGCGGAAAACACAGATACGCAGTATTTT
cdr3_aa: CASSFIAENTDTQYF

j_call: TRBJ1-5
d_call: NA
v_call: TRBV10-3
clone_size: NA
cdr3_nt: TGTGCCATCAGTGAGTCGAGCAATCAGCCCCAGCATTTT
cdr3_aa: CAISESSNQPQHF

j_call: TRBJ2-2
d_call: TRBD1
v_call: TRBV3-1
clone_size: NA
cdr3_nt: TGTGCCAGCAGCCCTCGGGGGACAGGGTATGACACCGGGGAGCTGTTTTTT
cdr3_aa: CASSPRGTGYDTGELFF

j_call: TRBJ1-2
d_call: NA
v_call: TRBV19
clone_size: NA
cdr3_nt: TGTGCCAGTAGCCCGACTGAATACTATGGCTACACCTTC
cdr3_aa: CASSPTEYYGYTF

j_call: TRBJ2-7
d_call: NA
v_call: TRBV29-1
clone_size: NA
cdr3_nt: TGCAGCGTTTACGGGGAAAGGGCCTACGAGCGGTACTTC
cdr3_aa: CSVYGERAYERYF

j_call: TRBJ2-7
d_call: NA
v_call: TRBV19
clone_size: NA
cdr3_nt: TGTGCCGTCCCCCCGCGGACAGTTACCTACGAGCAGTACTTC
cdr3_aa: CAVPPRTVTYEQYF

j_call: TRBJ2-1
d_call: NA
v_call: TRBV2
clone_size: NA
cdr3_nt: TGTGCCAGCAGTGGGTCAGGGGATGAGCAGTTCTTC
cdr3_aa: CASSGSGDEQFF